A single sample gave rise to the 20 T cell receptor beta chains below, sequenced in a study of T-cell memory formation after mild COVID-19. One entry per CDR3 protein, called by TCRdb with MiXCR from the 5' RACE reads. The sample has fewer than 50,000 distinct CDR3 sequences; 8% to 10% are singletons. Sequencing was carried out using PBMCs or a T cell subset sorted from them (not recorded which). The receptors derive from an adult woman who had mild COVID-19 (a few samples of this study predate the infection). Cell type and time point are not known.

About this clonotype itself: Sequence at one end of the junction differs from germline and may be a read error. This chain uses TRBV28 with TRBJ1-5, with no clear D. This CDR3 comprises 15 residues. Germline-derived CDR1 and CDR2 are MDHEN and SYDVKM. CDR3 amino acids: CASRFTGNSNQPQHF. As DNA, the CDR3 is TGTGCCAGCCGTTTTACGGGTAATAGCAATCAGCCCCAGCATTTT.

The table lists this clonotype with a few counts. The genes are TRBV27 and TRBJ2-3; D call uncertain. CDR1 is MNHEY and CDR2 is SMNVEV in the germline V gene (reference sequence). The length of the CDR3 is 15 residues. The V end lost 5 bases, the J end lost 0 bases, and 12 bases lay between the germline ends. DNA for the CDR3: TGTGCCAGCAGTCCGTATTTGGCTAGCACAGATACGCAGTATTTT. This gives the protein CASSPYLASTDTQYF.

This clonotype has ten or more counts. J is TRBJ2-7 and V is TRBV27; TRBD1 matches at 8 bases. The CDR3 has 13 residues. Losses at the gene ends were 7 bases for V and 8 bases for J; bases not matched to a gene: 10. CDR1 is MNHEY and CDR2 is SMNVEV in the germline V gene (reference sequence). CDR3 loop: CASKPGGAGKQYF. In DNA, the CDR3 is TGTGCCAGCAAGCCAGGGGGCGCGGGTAAGCAGTACTTC.

At least ten counts were recorded for this clonotype. This chain connects TRBV4-3 to TRBJ2-7, with D maybe TRBD1 (6 bases). The V gene lost 4 bases and the J gene lost 3 bases, with 10 bases spanning the gap. Germline V gene sequence: CDR1 LGHNA, CDR2 YSLEER. This CDR3 is built from 13 residues. CDR3 sequence: CASSRGQSYEQYF. For the CDR3, the DNA is TGCGCCAGCAGCCGCGGACAGAGCTACGAGCAGTACTTC.

Ten or more counts support this clonotype. The chain couples TRBV11-3 to TRBJ2-2, with D hard to call. The CDR3 totals 11 residues. CDR1 and CDR2 (germline): SGHNT, YENEEA. Deletions cut 6 bases from V and 6 bases from J, with 5 bases between. CDR3 nucleotide sequence: TGTGCCAGCAGGACTGCCGGGGAGCTGTTTTTT. Translated, it gives CASRTAGELFF.

This clonotype has a count of ten or more. The V gene is TRBV7-2, the J gene TRBJ2-2, with no clear D. Germline V gene lookup returns CDR1 SGHTA and CDR2 FQGNSA. Trimming took 2 bases from V and 5 from J, leaving 6 bases between them. CDR3 size: 13 residues. This CDR3 is CASSLILTGELFF. The CDR3 bases are TGTGCCAGCAGCTTAATTTTGACCGGGGAGCTGTTTTTT.

This clonotype came up a few times. This chain connects TRBV20-1 to TRBJ2-7; 10 bases are a match to TRBD1. V trimming: 0 bases; J trimming: 4 bases; junction bases outside the gene matches: 6. The CDR3 length is 15 residues. Germline loops: CDR1 DFQATT, CDR2 SNEGSKA (reference sequence). CDR3: CSARDFGTGEYEQYF. The CDR3 region has the DNA TGCAGTGCTAGAGATTTCGGGACAGGGGAATACGAGCAGTACTTC.

The chain carries TRBV4-1 and TRBJ2-3, with D perhaps matching TRBD1 or TRBD2 (5 bases each). CDR3 length: 15 amino acids. The germline V gene encodes CDR1 MGHRA and CDR2 YSYEKL. V was trimmed by 4 bases and J by 3 bases, leaving 14 bases between them. CDR3 protein: CASSPGLARTDTQYF. The DNA of the CDR3 is TGCGCCAGCAGCCCAGGGCTAGCCAGGACAGATACGCAGTATTTT.

This clonotype was counted at least ten times. CDR3 DNA: TGTGCCAGCAGTTACTTGCCTATAGGCACCAATGAGCAGTTCTTC. It specifies CASSYLPIGTNEQFF. The V call is TRBV27, the J call TRBJ2-1; D is undetermined. Germline-derived CDR1 and CDR2 are MNHEY and SMNVEV (reference sequence). This CDR3 contains 15 residues. Deletions cut 4 bases from V and 6 bases from J, with 16 bases between.

Many counts were recorded for this clonotype. CDR3 DNA: TGTGCCAGCAGCTTAGGAACGCGACTAGCGGGAGACGAGCAGTACTTC. Its protein product is CASSLGTRLAGDEQYF. The gene calls are TRBV7-8 and TRBJ2-7; TRBD2 matches at 12 bases. The CDR3 consists of 16 residues. In germline, CDR1 is SGHVS, CDR2 FQNEAQ. V was clipped by 1 base and J by 5 bases; unmatched bases: 6.

Comment on this clonotype: A much bigger clone sits one base away, suggesting this may be a read error. The genes are TRBV6-6 and TRBJ2-3, with 7 bases fitting TRBD2. This CDR3 has 13 amino acids. Per germline, CDR1 MNHNY and CDR2 SVGAGI (reference sequence). J gave up 5 bases and V 8 bases, and 7 bases lay outside the gene matches. CDR3 amino acids: CASLAVGRDTQYF. CDR3 in DNA: TGTGCCAGCCTAGCGGTGGGGCGAGATACGCAGTATTTT.

This sequence joins TRBV7-9 and TRBJ1-4, with D maybe TRBD1 (5 bases). This CDR3 spans 14 amino acids. V gave up 8 bases and J gave up 8 bases, with 18 bases separating them. The germline V gene has CDR1 SEHNR and CDR2 FQNEAQ (reference sequence). CDR3 coding DNA: TGTGCCAGCGCGCGTGGTGGGGGAGGCGAAAAACTGTTTTTT. Protein: CASARGGGGEKLFF. Combining the CDR3 with reference TRBV7-9 and TRBJ1-4 gives the whole variable domain DTGVSQNPRHKITKRGQNVTFRCDPISEHNRLYWYRQTLGQGPEFLTYFQNEAQLEKSRLLSDRFSAERPKGSFSTLEIQRTEQGDSAMYLCASARGGGGEKLFFGSGTQLSVL.

This clonotype was observed many times. This chain uses TRBV29-1 with TRBJ2-7; D may be TRBD1 or TRBD2 (5 bases each). Trimming removed 6 bases at V and 6 bases at J, with 18 bases between. Looked up from germline, CDR1 is SQVTM and CDR2 is ANQGSEA. The CDR3 is made up of 13 amino acids. This CDR3 reads CSVRNSGSGEQYF. The CDR3 region has the DNA TGCAGCGTGCGTAACTCAGGGAGTGGCGAGCAGTACTTC.

DNA of the CDR3: TGTGCCAGCAGTTTTAGGGAGAATCAGCCCCAGCATTTT. Protein: CASSFRENQPQHF. This chain uses TRBV12-3 or TRBV12-4 with TRBJ1-5; unclear D gene. V lost 3 bases, J lost 4 bases, and 7 bases lay in between. This CDR3 spans 13 amino acids.

This clonotype has just a few counts. The chain joins TRBV7-2 to TRBJ2-2; D not resolved. The V gene's germline CDR1 is SGHTA and CDR2 FQGNSA. The CDR3 length is 13 residues. V was clipped by 1 base and J by 5 bases, with 5 bases between them. This CDR3 reads CASSLDRTGELFF. CDR3 DNA: TGTGCCAGCAGCTTAGACCGAACCGGGGAGCTGTTTTTT.

The V and J genes are TRBV2 and TRBJ2-1, with TRBD1 identical over 10 bases. Trimming took 6 bases from V and 6 from J; bases not matched to a gene: 8. The germline V gene encodes CDR1 SNHLY and CDR2 FYNNEI. This CDR3 is built from 15 residues. DNA for the CDR3: TGTGCCAGCAGGGCCGGGACAGGGGCTACCAATGAGCAGTTCTTC. Amino acids: CASRAGTGATNEQFF. Filled out from reference TRBV2 and TRBJ2-1, the complete variable domain reads EPEVTQTPSHQVTQMGQEVILRCVPISNHLYFYWYRQILGQKVEFLVSFYNNEISEKSEIFDDQFSVERPDGSNFTLKIRSTKLEDSAMYFCASRAGTGATNEQFFGPGTRLTVL.

The gene calls are TRBV6-1 and TRBJ2-5, with D maybe TRBD1 (6 bases). CDR3 length equals 14 residues. Trimming cost V 2 bases and J 3 bases, with 10 bases left between them. Germline V CDR1 and CDR2: MNHNS, SASEGT. CDR3 residues: CASSESGQKETQYF. CDR3 coding DNA: TGTGCCAGCAGTGAATCAGGACAGAAAGAGACCCAGTACTTC.

Only a few counts were recorded for this clonotype. The chain is built from TRBV3-1 and TRBJ2-3, with no clear D. The length of the CDR3 is 11 residues. The ends were cut back, 6 bases at V and 3 bases at J, with 4 bases in the middle. Per the germline V gene, CDR1 is LGHDT and CDR2 is YNNKEL (reference sequence). As DNA, the CDR3 is TGTGCCAGCAGAGGAACAGATACGCAGTATTTT. Translation gives CASRGTDTQYF.

This clonotype was counted a few times. The rearrangement joins TRBV29-1 to TRBJ2-4; weak D call: TRBD2 (6 bases). Germline-derived CDR1 and CDR2 are SQVTM and ANQGSEA. CDR3 length equals 17 residues. V gave up 0 bases and J gave up 3 bases, with 18 bases separating them. The CDR3 bases are TGCAGCGTTGAAGAGAGAGCACCGGGGGTAGGCAAAAACATTCAGTACTTC. The encoded protein is CSVEERAPGVGKNIQYF.

This clonotype was counted at least ten times. The rearrangement uses TRBV4-1 and TRBJ2-1; D unclear. The CDR3 loop spans 17 amino acids. V was trimmed by 0 bases and J by 6 bases, leaving 18 bases between them. Germline V gene sequence: CDR1 MGHRA, CDR2 YSYEKL. Here the CDR3 reads CASSQDGTGMRGNEQFF. The CDR3 DNA follows: TGCGCCAGCAGCCAAGATGGTACGGGTATGCGCGGCAATGAGCAGTTCTTC.